A single sample is the source of the 5 T cell receptor beta chains below, sequenced in a study of shared clonotypes between healthy human individuals. Naive CD8 isolation took CD45RO-negative cells positively selected for CCR7 and excluded terminally differentiated effector memory CD45RA+ cells. The protocol was immunoSEQ multiplex PCR, while the TCRdb copy is restricted to in-frame clones and leaves out a portion. The sample shows millions of clones, about 95% of them seen only once. The sequencing input was naive CD8+ T cells sorted from blood. These receptors were taken from a man aged 18-30 years in good health.

The chain joins TRBV27 to TRBJ2-3, with 12 bases fitting TRBD2. The CDR3 is made up of 18 amino acids. Trimming removed 4 bases from V and 2 bases from J; junction bases left unmatched: 10. Germline CDR1 MNHEY, CDR2 SMNVEV (reference sequence). The CDR3 DNA sequence: TGTGCCAGCAGTTACGATCAACGGACTAGCGGGGACACAGATACGCAGTATTTT. It yields the protein CASSYDQRTSGDTDTQYF.

V and J are TRBV5-1 and TRBJ2-2; D is possibly TRBD2 (5 bases). Trimming left V 0 bases short and J 7 bases short, with 7 bases between. The CDR3 has 13 amino acids. Germline V gene sequence: CDR1 SGHRS, CDR2 YFSETQ. The CDR3, as DNA: TGCGCCAGCAGCTTGGGTAGCGTCGGGGAGCTGTTTTTT. Encoded protein: CASSLGSVGELFF. Full variable domain (missing parts from reference TRBV5-1 and TRBJ2-2): KAGVTQTPRYLIKTRGQQVTLSCSPISGHRSVSWYQQTPGQGLQFLFEYFSETQRNKGNFPGRFSGRQFSNSRSEMNVSTLELGDSALYLCASSLGSVGELFFGEGSRLTVL.

This clone has only one observation. The chain couples TRBV30 to TRBJ2-7, with D unresolved. Deletions cut 3 bases from V and 6 bases from J, with 12 bases between. Germline CDR1 reads GTSNPN; CDR2 reads SVGIG (reference sequence). The CDR3 extends over 12 amino acids. This CDR3 reads CAWRGPLAEQYF. The CDR3 DNA follows: TGTGCCTGGAGAGGACCCCTGGCCGAGCAGTACTTC.

The genes are TRBV2 and TRBJ2-7; the match to TRBD1 covers 7 bases. In germline, CDR1 is SNHLY, CDR2 FYNNEI. CDR3 length: 15 residues. J gave up 6 bases and V 6 bases, and 14 bases lay outside the gene matches. The CDR3 region is CASSGPTGQVGEQYF. CDR3 in DNA: TGTGCCAGCAGCGGCCCGACAGGGCAGGTCGGCGAGCAGTACTTC.

The chain joins TRBV13 to TRBJ1-1; D might be TRBD1 (6 bases). The CDR3 runs 14 residues. V dropped 3 bases and J dropped 6 bases, with 14 bases sitting between them. CDR1 PRHDT and CDR2 FYEKMQ come from the germline V gene (reference sequence). The DNA for the CDR3 is TGTGCCAGCAGCTTTCACAGGGAAAGGGCTGAAGCTTTCTTT. Protein product: CASSFHRERAEAFF.